This T cell receptor (beta chain) is from a study of spatial heterogeneity in lung cancer (dated by TCRdb to about 2019). With regard to the full study: Beta-chain transcripts were consistently detected in greater numbers than alpha-chain transcripts, which likely reflects a higher abundance of beta-chain transcripts. In the raw uncorrected reads, each unique combination of TCR and UMI appeared on average more than ten times. In non-small cell lung cancer, the study made a quantitative comparison of TCR alpha and beta repertoires among multiple tumor regions, matched nontumor lung and blood. The study linked features of the TCR repertoire to counts of nonsynonymous mutations, which were determined by whole-exome sequencing of tumor tissue. Both alpha and beta chains were TCR-sequenced in samples taken at surgery, namely 220 tumor regions, around 64 matched nontumor lung samples and about 54 PBMC samples. Here is what the overall study found, with its caveats: Additional single-cell paired TCR alpha and beta sequencing was considered necessary to confirm, at a functional level, the hypothesis that regional TCRs recognize regional mutations. Ubiquitous expanded tumor TCRs were detected in blood more often at tumor resection than at routine follow-up.

Library creation used 5' RACE. Reads for this sample came from a NextSeq 500. To allow correction of PCR and sequencing errors, the TCR library protocol tagged every TCR cDNA molecule with a unique molecular identifier. The source study handled its data this way. TCR identification, UMI-based error correction and CDR3 extraction were all carried out with Decombinator tools. Expanded TCRs were defined as those above a frequency of 2 per 1,000, corresponding to the top 1% of the tumor frequency distribution. Renyi diversity was computed with the R vegan package after each repertoire had been subsampled 100 times to 5,000 TCRs. CDR3 similarity networks were built from amino acid triplet string-kernel similarity, with CDR3s being connected when pairwise similarity was above 0.82. Using fastp trimming at Q25 and MiXCR clonotype assembly, TCRdb reanalyzed the public sequencing data and kept in-frame beta chains. Each entry merges the rows of one CDR3 protein and shows their most common DNA and genes. The V and J calls here are based on TCRdb, not the publication. The sample table lists over 50,000 distinct CDR3 sequences, under 7.5% of them with a count of one. Roughly 14% of the sample goes to the ten largest clones.

Trimming takes 5 bases off V and 10 bases off J; junction bases not matched to a gene: 5. The CDR3 covers 13 residues, taking in both the cysteine and the phenylalanine. CDR3 DNA is the only sequence kept; it has 39 bases, read in frame from the first base. The sample's time point label, in plain terms: sample taken at primary tumor resection. Samples were obtained from approximately 70 patients with early-stage, untreated non-small cell lung cancer from the lung TRACERx cohort. For TCR sequencing, whole RNA was extracted from tumor and nontumor lung tissue, or from cryopreserved PBMC samples, and no cell sorting was done. Patients were selected for TCR sequencing only if sufficient RNA was available from at least two tumor regions. This clonotype was counted ten times or more. The antigen it binds to is not known. Base qualities are not provided; no much larger clone lies one nucleotide away.

Sequences were derived from PBMCs, sampled at surgery. The TCR was taken from a female donor with early-stage non-small cell lung cancer. In this chain, TRBV12-3 or TRBV12-4 is recombined with TRBJ2-1, with 10 middle bases fitting TRBD1. The nucleotide sequence is given as TGTGCCAGCAGTCCGGGACAGGGGAGGGAGCAGTTCTTC. Its protein is CASSPGQGREQFF.